This T cell receptor beta chain was documented in a study of cytotoxic CD8 clonotypes in ibrutinib-treated CLL (dated by TCRdb to the early 2020s). In the study overall: The cohort included around 16 treatment-naive and ten to eleven relapsed/refractory patients; roughly 17 were IGHV unmutated. Partial responses were observed in about 25 patients and complete responses in 2; after a median follow-up of around 68 months, remission was maintained in approximately 15 patients and progression was observed in some 12. Response samples were obtained after a median of 12 months of treatment, with a range of about 6 to 36 months. Samples averaged approximately 260,000 productive templates and around 91,000 productive rearrangements. Of the 90 or so participants in the trial, roughly 26 had longitudinal samples available. Cryopreserved peripheral blood mononuclear cells were collected before treatment, at response, and at either disease progression or sustained remission. Every sample from remission and from progressive disease was obtained while the patients were still on ibrutinib. Broader findings and caveats from the paper: Public clonotypes were rare and either contracted or stayed stable during treatment, and the rise in clonality at ibrutinib response reflected the expansion of private clonotypes. Baseline clonality exceeded that of age-matched healthy donors and correlated strongly with circulating CD8+ T-cell counts. Sampling times were not matched between patients in sustained remission and patients whose disease was progressing, and lymph node repertoires were not examined. Clonality rose at ibrutinib response, remained stable during sustained remission, and dropped back toward baseline at progression.

On a MiSeq, deep resolution sequencing aimed for a depth between 1 in 1 million and 1 in 200,000 T cells, with each clonotype covered 10x on average. The immunoSEQ hsTCRB Kit was used to generate the TCR beta libraries. As for the original processing: Data were analyzed with ImmunoSEQ Data Assistant and ImmunoSEQ Analyzer, with V, D and J genes assigned per IMGT definitions. Clonality, with values ranging from 0 to 1, was calculated as one minus the normalized Shannon entropy of productive rearrangement frequencies. Only overrepresented clonotypes making up at least 0.05% of each patient's repertoire were included in the public clonotype analysis. More than ten repertoires from age-matched healthy donors, obtained from immuneACCESS, served as clonality controls. TCRdb's version of the immuneACCESS table is confined to in-frame rearrangements and falls short of the full clone set. An unresolved V gene accounts for under half of the shortfall where checked; the remainder is of unknown origin. V and J calls plus clone size are reproduced from that table; the DNA served to infer D and trimming. The sample table contains about 160,000 clones; only one count was recorded for about 80% of them. The ten top clones hold about 4.6% of the sample.

Inclusive of the bounding cysteine and phenylalanine, the CDR3 is 11 residues long. Only the CDR3 DNA is retained, 33 bases long and in frame from the first base. V is cut by 2 bases and J by 7 bases, and the space between the germline ends is 5 bases. CDR1 and CDR2 are drawn from the germline V gene: MNHEY, SVGAGI. As to this clone: Its specific antigen is unknown. Base quality data are lacking; no much larger clone is found one base away.

Reading the label with the study, this specimen's time point is: around 25 months on ibrutinib. Approximately 2 micrograms of genomic DNA were extracted from cryopreserved PBMCs for TCR beta library preparation. Longitudinal blood samples from CLL patients on ibrutinib monotherapy underwent high-throughput TCR beta sequencing. The patients were enrolled in a single-center, open-label phase 2 trial of ibrutinib monotherapy. The source is a human donor with chronic lymphocytic leukemia. This specimen consisted of PBMCs, obtained after 24 months of ibrutinib treatment. The rearrangement combines TRBV6-5 with TRBJ1-1, with the D segment identity uncertain. Here is the DNA: TGTGCCAGCAGTTACAGAAGTGAAGCTTTCTTT. Its protein is CASSYRSEAFF.